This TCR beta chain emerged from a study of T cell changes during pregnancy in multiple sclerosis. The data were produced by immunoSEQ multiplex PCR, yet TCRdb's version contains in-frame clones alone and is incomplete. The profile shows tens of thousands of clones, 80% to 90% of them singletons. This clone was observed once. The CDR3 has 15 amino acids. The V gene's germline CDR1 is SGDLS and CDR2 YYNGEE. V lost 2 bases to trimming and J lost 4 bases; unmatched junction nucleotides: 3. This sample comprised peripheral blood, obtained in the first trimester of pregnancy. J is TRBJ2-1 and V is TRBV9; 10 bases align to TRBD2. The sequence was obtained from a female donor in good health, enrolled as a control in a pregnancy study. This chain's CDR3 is CASSVSGGKYNEQFF. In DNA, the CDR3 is TGTGCCAGCAGCGTTAGCGGGGGGAAGTACAATGAGCAGTTCTTC.